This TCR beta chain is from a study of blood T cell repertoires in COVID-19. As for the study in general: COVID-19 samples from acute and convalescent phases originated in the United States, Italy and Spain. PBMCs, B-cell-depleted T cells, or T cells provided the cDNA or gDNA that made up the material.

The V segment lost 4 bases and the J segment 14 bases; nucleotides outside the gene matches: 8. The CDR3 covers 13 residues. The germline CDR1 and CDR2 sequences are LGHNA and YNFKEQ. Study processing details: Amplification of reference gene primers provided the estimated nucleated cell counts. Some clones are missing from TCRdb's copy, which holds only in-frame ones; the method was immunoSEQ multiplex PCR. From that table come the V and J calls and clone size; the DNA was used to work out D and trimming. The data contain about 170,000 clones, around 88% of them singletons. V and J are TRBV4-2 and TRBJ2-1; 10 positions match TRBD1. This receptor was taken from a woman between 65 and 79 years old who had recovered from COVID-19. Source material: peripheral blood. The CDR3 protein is CASSRPEGTGEFF. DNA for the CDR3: TGTGCCAGCAGCCGGCCCGAGGGGACAGGGGAGTTCTTC.